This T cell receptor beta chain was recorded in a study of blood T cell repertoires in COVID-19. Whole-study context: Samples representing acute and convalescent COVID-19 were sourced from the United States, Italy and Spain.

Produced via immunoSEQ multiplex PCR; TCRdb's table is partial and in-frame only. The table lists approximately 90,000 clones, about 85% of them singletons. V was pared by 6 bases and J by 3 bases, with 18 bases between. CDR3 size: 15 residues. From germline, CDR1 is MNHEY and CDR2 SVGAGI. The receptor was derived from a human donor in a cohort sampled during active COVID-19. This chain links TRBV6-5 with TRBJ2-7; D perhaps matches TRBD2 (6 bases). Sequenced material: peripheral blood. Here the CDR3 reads CASRGAGRDVYEQYF. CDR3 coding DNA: TGTGCCAGCAGGGGAGCCGGGAGAGATGTCTACGAGCAGTACTTC.